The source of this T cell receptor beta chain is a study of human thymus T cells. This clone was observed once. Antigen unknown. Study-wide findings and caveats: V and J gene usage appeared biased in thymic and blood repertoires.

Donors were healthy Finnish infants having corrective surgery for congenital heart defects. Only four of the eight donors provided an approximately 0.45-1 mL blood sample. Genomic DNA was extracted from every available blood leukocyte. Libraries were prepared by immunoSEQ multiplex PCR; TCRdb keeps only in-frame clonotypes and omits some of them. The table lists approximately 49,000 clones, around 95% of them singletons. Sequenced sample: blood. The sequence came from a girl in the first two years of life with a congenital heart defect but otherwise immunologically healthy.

The CDR3 DNA is TGTGCCAGTCTATCAAGGGGGGACTTGGCCGGGGAGCTGTTTTTT. This translates into CASLSRGDLAGELFF. The rearrangement links TRBV6-5 to TRBJ2-2, with D possibly called TRBD1 or TRBD2 (6 bases each). CDR3 size: 15 residues. The V end was cut by 9 bases, the J end by 6 bases, with 20 bases between. The germline V gene encodes CDR1 MNHEY and CDR2 SVGAGI.